The 27 T cell receptor beta chains below were found in one sample sequenced in a study of Graves' ophthalmopathy and Graves' hyperthyroidism. The study amplified TCR beta CDR3 regions using RNA transcripts. Investigators did first-round RT-PCR with HTBI primers, then second-round multiplex PCR. MiXCR was run by TCRdb on the multiplex PCR reads, yielding one entry per CDR3 protein. This sample has about 240,000 distinct CDR3 sequences, with 40% to 50% found just once. What was sequenced was peripheral blood. Receptor source: an adult man with Graves' ophthalmopathy.

This clonotype occurred many times. The V and J genes are TRBV29-1 and TRBJ1-2; 8 bases are shared with TRBD1. CDR1 is SQVTM, CDR2 ANQGSEA, per germline. V lost 5 bases, J lost 2 bases, and 7 bases stayed unmatched. The CDR3 loop spans 14 amino acids. CDR3 DNA sequence: TGCAGCGTTCGGACAGGGAGAGGAAACTATGGCTACACCTTC. It specifies CSVRTGRGNYGYTF.

Worth noting for this clonotype: Since no conserved phenylalanine or tryptophan closes the CDR3, a read error is the likely cause. The chain combines TRBV12-3 or TRBV12-4 with TRBJ1-1, with TRBD1 matching 11 bases. Trimming at V came to 6 bases and at J to 6 bases, leaving 6 bases not matched to a gene. The CDR3 extends over 14 amino acids. CDR3 region: CASSPGQGDPEAFL. CDR3 coding DNA: TGTGCCAGCAGCCCGGGACAGGGGGACCCTGAAGCTTTCCTT.

There are many counts of this clonotype. This chain uses TRBV19 with TRBJ1-2; D perhaps matches TRBD1 (5 bases). V was trimmed by 3 bases and J by 6 bases, leaving 17 bases between them. The CDR3 is 15 residues long. Germline-derived CDR1 and CDR2 are LNHDA and SQIVND (reference sequence). The CDR3 loop is CASSITGTAVHGYTF. CDR3 in DNA: TGTGCCAGTAGTATCACCGGGACGGCTGTCCATGGCTACACCTTC.

The gene calls are TRBV7-2 and TRBJ2-2, with 7 bases aligning to TRBD1. The ends lost 5 bases at V and 7 bases at J; junction bases unmatched: 4. There are 13 residues in the CDR3. Per germline, CDR1 SGHTA and CDR2 FQGNSA. The CDR3 region has the DNA TGTGCCAGCAGCCCCAGGACAGGCGGGGAGCTGTTTTTT. It yields the protein CASSPRTGGELFF. Full variable domain (missing parts from reference TRBV7-2 and TRBJ2-2): GAGVSQSPSNKVTEKGKDVELRCDPISGHTALYWYRQSLGQGLEFLIYFQGNSAPDKSGLPSDRFSAERTGGSVSTLTIQRTQQEDSAVYLCASSPRTGGELFFGEGSRLTVL.

In this sample, this clonotype turned up a few times. The genes are TRBV7-8 and TRBJ1-5; no clear D. This CDR3 has 15 residues. Germline V gene data show CDR1 as SGHVS and CDR2 as FQNEAQ. Trimming removed 0 bases from V and 3 bases from J, with 9 bases in between. In DNA, the CDR3 is TGTGCCAGCAGCTTAGCTGGCAGTATCAATCAGCCCCAGCATTTT. This sequence encodes CASSLAGSINQPQHF.

The chain recombines TRBV7-3 with TRBJ2-5; 7 nucleotides match TRBD1. The end of the DNA aligns better with TRBJ2-7, so the J call may be wrong. CDR1 and CDR2 (germline): SGHTA, FQGTGA. The CDR3 sequence is 15 residues long. Here the CDR3 DNA reads TGTGCCAGCAGCCAAGTGACAGGGAGCTCCTACGAGCAGTACTTC. Translation: CASSQVTGSSYEQYF.

The rearrangement uses TRBV10-3 and TRBJ1-6; 7 bases are shared with TRBD1. Germline CDR1 and CDR2: ENHRY and SYGVKD. The junction had 8 bases not matched to a gene; V was cut back by 3 bases and J by 6 bases. The CDR3 consists of 16 residues. The CDR3 protein is CAISDTQGESNSPLHF. In nucleotides, the CDR3 is TGTGCCATCAGTGATACCCAGGGGGAGAGTAATTCACCCCTCCACTTT.

In its sample, this clonotype was seen a few times. V and J are TRBV2 and TRBJ1-3; D is ambiguous. In germline, CDR1 is SNHLY, CDR2 FYNNEI. The CDR3 is 12 residues long. V lost 1 base and J 3 bases, leaving 1 base between the germline ends. The CDR3 nucleotides are TGTGCCAGCAGTGAAGGTGGAAACACCATATATTTT. This sequence encodes CASSEGGNTIYF.

The V gene is TRBV9, the J gene TRBJ2-7; D tentatively reads TRBD1 or TRBD2 (5 bases each). The CDR3 is 16 residues long. CDR1 SGDLS and CDR2 YYNGEE come from the germline V gene. V lost 4 bases, J lost 5 bases, and 22 bases lay in between. As DNA, the CDR3 is TGTGCCAGCAGCCAGAGGGGCTTGGGGCGTGGCGACGAGCAGTACTTC. The encoded protein is CASSQRGLGRGDEQYF.

A few counts support this clonotype. The chain carries TRBV7-2 and TRBJ1-2, with TRBD1 identical over 9 bases. CDR1 and CDR2 (germline): SGHTA, FQGNSA. The CDR3 sequence is 15 residues long. The V segment lost 2 bases and the J segment 4 bases; nucleotides outside the gene matches: 5. The CDR3 DNA is TGTGCCAGCAGCTTAATAGGACAGGGGAGCTATGGCTACACCTTC. It codes for CASSLIGQGSYGYTF.

The rearrangement uses TRBV4-1 and TRBJ2-7; D remains ambiguous. The V gene's germline CDR1 is MGHRA and CDR2 YSYEKL. Trimming removed 3 bases at V and 3 bases at J, with 15 bases between. This CDR3 is built from 15 residues. This CDR3 reads CASSQTVSSLYEQYF. The CDR3 nucleotides read TGCGCCAGCAGCCAGACCGTCTCGTCCCTCTACGAGCAGTACTTC.

The chain recombines TRBV12-3 or TRBV12-4 with TRBJ2-5; possible D gene TRBD2, 6 bases. This CDR3 contains 17 residues. V lost 10 bases to trimming and J lost 2 bases, with 26 bases between them. CDR3 residues: CAIAYAGRKNEQETQYF. The CDR3 DNA reads TGTGCCATCGCGTATGCAGGGAGGAAGAACGAGCAAGAGACCCAGTACTTC.

Concerning this clonotype itself: At one end the junction does not follow the germline gene, possibly because of a read error. The rearrangement links TRBV20-1 to TRBJ1-1; 7 bases map to TRBD1. The CDR3 has 15 amino acids. From germline, CDR1 is DFQATT and CDR2 SNEGSKA (reference sequence). CDR3 in DNA: TGCAGTGCTAGAGAGTTCGACAGGGAGGTTACTGAAGCTCTCTTT. As protein: CSAREFDREVTEALF.

This chain uses TRBV7-3 with TRBJ1-2, with TRBD1 as a possible D gene (6 bases). V was shortened by 5 bases and J by 6 bases, with 16 bases between the two germline ends. The CDR3 is made up of 14 amino acids. Germline V gives CDR1 SGHTA, CDR2 FQGTGA. CDR3 in amino acids: CASSPGVGRHGYTF. The CDR3 DNA is TGTGCCAGCAGCCCAGGGGTCGGCCGGCATGGCTACACCTTC.

CDR3 nucleotide sequence: TGCGCCAGCAGCTTGGGACACGGGGGTTCCGAGCAGTACTTC. As protein: CASSLGHGGSEQYF. This chain connects TRBV5-1 to TRBJ2-7, with D tentatively TRBD2 (6 bases). Germline CDR1 reads SGHRS; CDR2 reads YFSETQ. This CDR3 has 14 residues. The ends were cut back, 0 bases at V and 6 bases at J, with 13 bases in the middle.

This clonotype showed up just a few times. The chain uses TRBV7-8 and TRBJ2-7; 8 positions agree with TRBD2. The J segment lost 0 bases and the V segment lost 1 base, leaving 5 bases of the junction unmatched. The germline V gene has CDR1 SGHVS and CDR2 FQNEAQ. This CDR3 spans 16 amino acids. The CDR3 spells CASSLVRGAISYEQYF. For the CDR3, the DNA is TGTGCCAGCAGCTTAGTGCGGGGGGCGATCTCCTACGAGCAGTACTTC.

This clonotype turned up a few times. The V gene is TRBV10-3, the J gene TRBJ1-1; unclear D gene. This CDR3 has 17 amino acids. Per the germline V gene, CDR1 is ENHRY and CDR2 is SYGVKD. Trimming shortened V by 1 base and J by 0 bases, and 15 bases separated the two germline ends. The CDR3 DNA follows: TGTGCCATCAGTGAGTTGGCCTCCCGCGACTTGAACACTGAAGCTTTCTTT. It specifies CAISELASRDLNTEAFF.

The V gene is TRBV7-9, the J gene TRBJ1-2; 9 bases match TRBD1. The V gene's germline CDR1 is SEHNR and CDR2 FQNEAQ (reference sequence). The CDR3 loop spans 16 amino acids. The ends lost 5 bases at V and 8 bases at J; junction bases unmatched: 15. The CDR3 here is CASSPNPATGGAGYTF. For the CDR3, the DNA is TGTGCCAGCAGCCCCAATCCCGCCACAGGGGGCGCAGGCTACACCTTC.

This clonotype was detected only once. The chain is built from TRBV2 and TRBJ2-7; possibly TRBD2 for D (6 bases). This CDR3 has 14 amino acids. Germline V gene sequence: CDR1 SNHLY, CDR2 FYNNEI. The V end was cut by 6 bases, the J end by 2 bases, with 14 bases between. CDR3 sequence (DNA): TGTGCCAGCAGCGTTAGCGGAGGGGCCTACGAGCAGTACTTC. Residues: CASSVSGGAYEQYF.

At least ten counts were recorded for this clonotype. V usage is TRBV2 and J usage is TRBJ2-7, with unresolved D. Trimming stripped 7 bases from V and 7 bases from J, with 14 bases between. Germline values: CDR1 SNHLY, CDR2 FYNNEI. This CDR3 spans 12 amino acids. CDR3 in amino acids: CASTIRSWEQYF. The DNA of the CDR3 is TGTGCCAGCACCATCCGGAGTTGGGAGCAGTACTTC.

For this clonotype: This may stem from a read error, because a much larger clone lies one nucleotide away. The rearrangement joins TRBV20-1 to TRBJ1-1; D remains ambiguous. The length of the CDR3 is 12 residues. CDR1 and CDR2 from the germline V gene are DFQATT and SNEGSKA (reference sequence). The CDR3 region is CSASPGVTEALF. As DNA, the CDR3 is TGCAGTGCTAGCCCAGGTGTTACTGAAGCTCTCTTT.

The sample holds many counts of this clonotype. This sequence joins TRBV4-1 and TRBJ2-2, with D hard to call. Trimming removed 1 base from V and 5 bases from J, with 14 bases in between. The CDR3 consists of 16 residues. Per germline, CDR1 MGHRA and CDR2 YSYEKL. DNA of the CDR3: TGCGCCAGCAGCCAAGTCGTGGGGATAACGACCGGGGAGCTGTTTTTT. Protein: CASSQVVGITTGELFF.

The chain carries TRBV12-3 or TRBV12-4 and TRBJ2-5; D gene unclear. V was shortened by 4 bases and J by 4 bases, with 10 bases between the two germline ends. The CDR3 has 13 amino acids. This chain's CDR3 is CASSSTSIETQYF. In DNA, the CDR3 is TGTGCCAGCAGTTCGACCTCCATAGAGACCCAGTACTTC.

There are a few counts of this clonotype. The rearrangement uses TRBV24-1 and TRBJ1-5; no clear D. Germline V gene lookup returns CDR1 KGHDR and CDR2 SFDVKD. Between the trimmed V and J ends, which lost 5 bases and 3 bases, there was a span of 10 bases. The CDR3 length is 14 residues. Here the CDR3 reads CATSADYPNQPQHF. DNA of the CDR3: TGTGCCACCAGTGCGGACTACCCCAATCAGCCCCAGCATTTT.

The gene calls are TRBV6-5 and TRBJ1-5; no clear D gene. This CDR3 has 12 residues. Germline assignment: CDR1 MNHEY and CDR2 SVGAGI. Trimming removed 6 bases from V and 5 bases from J, with 8 bases in between. The CDR3 here is CASRGFDQPQHF. Here the CDR3 DNA reads TGTGCCAGCAGGGGGTTTGATCAGCCCCAGCATTTT.

The rearrangement links TRBV12-5 to TRBJ1-5, with TRBD1 matching over 7 bases. This CDR3 is built from 15 residues. Germline values: CDR1 LGHNT, CDR2 FRNRAP. With 7 bases clipped from V and 0 bases from J, the junction kept 6 bases outside the gene matches. The CDR3 DNA reads TGTGCTAGTGCCGAAGGGGGCTATAGCAATCAGCCCCAGCATTTT. As protein: CASAEGGYSNQPQHF.

The chain links TRBV7-9 to TRBJ2-7; D might be TRBD1 or TRBD2, each matching 5 bases. CDR1 and CDR2 from the germline V gene are SEHNR and FQNEAQ (reference sequence). V was trimmed by 0 bases and J by 3 bases, leaving 12 bases between them. The CDR3 is 15 residues long. The CDR3 DNA is TGTGCCAGCAGCTTAGCGAGGGGCCCCGTCTACGAGCAGTACTTC. It yields the protein CASSLARGPVYEQYF. Variable domain in full (rest from reference TRBV7-9 and TRBJ2-7): DTGVSQNPRHKITKRGQNVTFRCDPISEHNRLYWYRQTLGQGPEFLTYFQNEAQLEKSRLLSDRFSAERPKGSFSTLEIQRTEQGDSAMYLCASSLARGPVYEQYFGPGTRLTVT.